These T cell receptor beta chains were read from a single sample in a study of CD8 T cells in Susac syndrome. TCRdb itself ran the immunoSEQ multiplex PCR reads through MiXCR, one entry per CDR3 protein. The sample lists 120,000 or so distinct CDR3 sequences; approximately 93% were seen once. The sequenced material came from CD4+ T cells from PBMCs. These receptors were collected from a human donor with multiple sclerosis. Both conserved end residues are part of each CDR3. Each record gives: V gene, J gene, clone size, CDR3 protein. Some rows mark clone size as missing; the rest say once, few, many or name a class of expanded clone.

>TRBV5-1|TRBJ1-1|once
CASSLEGTGGTTEAFF
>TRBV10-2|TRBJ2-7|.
CASRVSYEQYF
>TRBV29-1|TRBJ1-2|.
CSVATGERGYTF
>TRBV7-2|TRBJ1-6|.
CASSAAGGNSPLHF
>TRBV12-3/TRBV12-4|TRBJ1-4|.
CASSFTGGSEKLFF
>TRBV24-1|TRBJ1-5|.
CATSPPRDVEQPQHF
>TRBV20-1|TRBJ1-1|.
CSAFPRHTEAFF
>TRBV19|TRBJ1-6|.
CASSDGGDRPLHF
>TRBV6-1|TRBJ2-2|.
CASSGGPGTGELFF
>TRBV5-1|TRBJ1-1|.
CASSLYSANTEAFF
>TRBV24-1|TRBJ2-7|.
CATSDPAGGDEQYF
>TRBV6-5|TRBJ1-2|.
CASSYSEVLNYGYTF
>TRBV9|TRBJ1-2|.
CASGERDTRAYGYTF
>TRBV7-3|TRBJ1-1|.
CASSPDGSEGTEAFF
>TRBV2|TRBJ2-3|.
CASRNYLKHTDTQYF
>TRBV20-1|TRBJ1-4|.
CSARDRSSSKLFF
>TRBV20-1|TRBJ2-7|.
CSAPIAGTYEQYF
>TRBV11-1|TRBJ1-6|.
CASSLVPGAHSPLHF
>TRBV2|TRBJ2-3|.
CASSEAPVQYF
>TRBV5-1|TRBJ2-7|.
CASRYDSSDEQYF
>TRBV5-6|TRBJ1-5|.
CASSLGRNSNQPQHF
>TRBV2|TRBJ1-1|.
CASSELGSDTEAFF
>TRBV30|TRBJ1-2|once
CAWRGVGAGYTF
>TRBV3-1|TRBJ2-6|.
CASEPRSGANVLTF
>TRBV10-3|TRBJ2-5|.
CAIRPGQGSETQYF
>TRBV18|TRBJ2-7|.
CASSRDRSSYEQYF
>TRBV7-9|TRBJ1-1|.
CASSSRHGAVLREIPEAFF
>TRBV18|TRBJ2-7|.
CASSPAGTGGVYEQYF